The 10 T cell receptor beta chains presented below share a single source sample, sequenced in a study of blood T cell repertoires in COVID-19. Clones were sequenced by immunoSEQ multiplex PCR, and TCRdb holds only the in-frame ones, with some missing. The profile shows 200,000 to 250,000 clones, 85% to 90% of them singletons. Sequenced input: peripheral blood. Receptor source: an elderly man with acute or convalescent COVID-19.

This chain links TRBV9 with TRBJ2-7; 8 bases map to TRBD2. Germline V lookup: CDR1 SGDLS, CDR2 YYNGEE. The V segment lost 4 bases and the J segment 1 base; nucleotides outside the gene matches: 1. The CDR3 contains 13 residues. This CDR3 reads CASSRGGSYEQYF. The CDR3 DNA is TGTGCCAGCAGCCGGGGGGGTTCCTACGAGCAGTACTTC.

The chain recombines TRBV28 with TRBJ1-2, with 7 bases that match TRBD1. Looked up from germline, CDR1 is MDHEN and CDR2 is SYDVKM. The trim removed 5 bases at V and 4 bases at J, leaving 13 bases unmatched. The CDR3 runs to 16 residues. CDR3 region: CASSPGGTVSLYGYTF. CDR3 coding DNA: TGTGCCAGCAGTCCTGGCGGGACAGTGTCCCTCTATGGCTACACCTTC.

The CDR3 sequence is CASSYSQFNTYEQYF. The CDR3 DNA reads TGTGCCAGCAGTTACTCTCAATTCAACACATACGAGCAGTACTTC. The gene calls are TRBV6-5 and TRBJ2-7; D is ambiguous. CDR1 is MNHEY and CDR2 is SVGAGI in the germline V gene. The CDR3 covers 15 residues. The ends were cut back, 0 bases at V and 4 bases at J, with 13 bases in the middle.

The rearrangement links TRBV7-2 to TRBJ2-5; 10 nucleotides agree with TRBD2. Germline trimming cut 1 base from V and 6 bases from J; bases unmatched to any gene: 5. The CDR3 runs 15 residues. CDR1 is SGHTA, CDR2 FQGNSA, per germline. CDR3 sequence (DNA): TGTGCCAGCAGCTTAGAGGCTAGCGGGAGACAGACCCAGTACTTC. Its protein is CASSLEASGRQTQYF.

The chain couples TRBV6-5 to TRBJ2-5; 8 bases align to TRBD1. CDR3 length: 14 amino acids. The germline V gene encodes CDR1 MNHEY and CDR2 SVGAGI. V lost 6 bases and J lost 4; bases outside the gene matches: 7. The DNA of the CDR3 is TGTGCCAGCAGCCACAGGGGGTTGCGAGAGACCCAGTACTTC. It specifies CASSHRGLRETQYF.

The chain employs TRBV24-1 and TRBJ1-1, with 7 bases lining up with TRBD1. The CDR3 covers 15 residues. Germline CDR1 and CDR2: KGHDR and SFDVKD. V dropped 2 bases and J dropped 3; count of bases not matched to a gene: 5. Written as DNA, the CDR3 is TGTGCCACCAGTGATTCGCAGGGGGGCCACACTGAAGCTTTCTTT. Its translation: CATSDSQGGHTEAFF.

This chain connects TRBV19 to TRBJ1-5; D not certain. V was trimmed by 5 bases and J by 8 bases, leaving 10 bases between them. The CDR3 consists of 12 residues. Germline assignment: CDR1 LNHDA and CDR2 SQIVND (reference sequence). The CDR3 nucleotides are TGTGCCAGTAGTTTACCACCGGAGCCCCAGCATTTT. It specifies CASSLPPEPQHF. The full variable domain, with the rest looked up from reference TRBV19 and TRBJ1-5, is DGGITQSPKYLFRKEGQNVTLSCEQNLNHDAMYWYRQDPGQGLRLIYYSQIVNDFQKGDIAEGYSVSREKKESFPLTVTSAQKNPTAFYLCASSLPPEPQHFGDGTRLSIL.

The chain uses TRBV28 and TRBJ1-2; D might be TRBD1 (6 bases). Germline V gives CDR1 MDHEN, CDR2 SYDVKM. The CDR3 length is 14 residues. V was cut by 6 bases and J by 4 bases, with 15 bases left in between. CDR3 protein: CASSTGQSRYGYTF. CDR3 in DNA: TGTGCCAGCAGCACCGGACAGTCTCGCTATGGCTACACCTTC.

The chain joins TRBV5-8 to TRBJ2-2, with 8 bases that match TRBD1. The CDR3 consists of 16 residues. Germline V gene data show CDR1 as SGHTS and CDR2 as YDEGEE. V lost 0 bases, J lost 5 bases, and 6 bases stayed unmatched. The CDR3 is CASSLADRVGTGELFF. CDR3 nucleotide sequence: TGTGCCAGCAGCTTGGCGGACAGGGTCGGAACCGGGGAGCTGTTTTTT.

V and J are TRBV5-1 and TRBJ1-1; D is possibly TRBD1 (6 bases). The V end lost 2 bases, the J end lost 5 bases, and 16 bases lay between the germline ends. Germline CDR1 reads SGHRS; CDR2 reads YFSETQ. This CDR3 has 15 amino acids. The DNA for the CDR3 is TGCGCCAGCAGCTTAGAGTCAGGGGTGGGGACTGAAGCTTTCTTT. Its protein product is CASSLESGVGTEAFF.